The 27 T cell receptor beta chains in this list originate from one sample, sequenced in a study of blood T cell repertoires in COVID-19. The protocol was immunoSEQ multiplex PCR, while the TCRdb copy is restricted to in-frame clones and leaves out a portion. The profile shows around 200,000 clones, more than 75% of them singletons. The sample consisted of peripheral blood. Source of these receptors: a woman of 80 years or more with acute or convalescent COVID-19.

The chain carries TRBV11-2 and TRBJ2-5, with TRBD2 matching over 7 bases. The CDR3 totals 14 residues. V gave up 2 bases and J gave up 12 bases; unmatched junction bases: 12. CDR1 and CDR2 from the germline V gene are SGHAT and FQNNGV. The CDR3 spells CASSLLSSGTPKYF. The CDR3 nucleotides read TGTGCCAGCAGCTTATTGTCGAGCGGGACCCCAAAGTACTTC.

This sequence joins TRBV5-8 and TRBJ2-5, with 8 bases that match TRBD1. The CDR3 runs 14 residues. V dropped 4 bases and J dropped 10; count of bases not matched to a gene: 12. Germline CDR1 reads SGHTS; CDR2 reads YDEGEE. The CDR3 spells CASSPGQGYWDQYF. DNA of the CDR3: TGTGCCAGCAGCCCTGGACAGGGCTATTGGGACCAGTACTTC.

The DNA for the CDR3 is TGCGCCAGCAGCACGCGACCGGGACAGGTTAACAATGAGCAGTTCTTC. It encodes CASSTRPGQVNNEQFF. V and J are TRBV5-1 and TRBJ2-1, with 8 bases that match TRBD1. V lost 4 bases and J lost 5; bases outside the gene matches: 11. The CDR3 runs to 16 residues. Germline V gene sequence: CDR1 SGHRS, CDR2 YFSETQ.

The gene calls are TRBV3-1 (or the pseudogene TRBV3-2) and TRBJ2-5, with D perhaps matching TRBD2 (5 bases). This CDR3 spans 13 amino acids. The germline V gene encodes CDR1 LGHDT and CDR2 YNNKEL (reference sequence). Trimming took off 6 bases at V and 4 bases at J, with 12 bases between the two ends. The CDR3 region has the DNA TGTGCCAGCAGTTTCCGGGAAGGAGAGACCCAGTACTTC. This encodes CASSFREGETQYF.

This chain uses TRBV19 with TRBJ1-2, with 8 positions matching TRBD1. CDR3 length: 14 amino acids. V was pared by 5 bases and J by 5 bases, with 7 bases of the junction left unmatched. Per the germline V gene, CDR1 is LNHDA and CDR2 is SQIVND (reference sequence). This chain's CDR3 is CASSPRDRLYGYTF. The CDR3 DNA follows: TGTGCCAGTAGTCCCAGGGACAGGTTATATGGCTACACCTTC.

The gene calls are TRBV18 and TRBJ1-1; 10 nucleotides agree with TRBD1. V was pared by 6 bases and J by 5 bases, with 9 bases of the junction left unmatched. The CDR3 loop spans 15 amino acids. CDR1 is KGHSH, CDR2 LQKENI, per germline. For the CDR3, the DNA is TGTGCCAGCTCCCTGAGGACAGGGGGGGAAACTGAAGCTTTCTTT. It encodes CASSLRTGGETEAFF.

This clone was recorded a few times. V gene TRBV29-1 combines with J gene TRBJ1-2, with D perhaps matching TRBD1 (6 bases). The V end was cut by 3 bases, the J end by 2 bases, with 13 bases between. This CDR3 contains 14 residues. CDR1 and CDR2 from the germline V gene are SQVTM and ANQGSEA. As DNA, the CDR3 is TGCAGCGTTGATTTGACAGGTGGGAACTATGGCTACACCTTC. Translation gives CSVDLTGGNYGYTF.

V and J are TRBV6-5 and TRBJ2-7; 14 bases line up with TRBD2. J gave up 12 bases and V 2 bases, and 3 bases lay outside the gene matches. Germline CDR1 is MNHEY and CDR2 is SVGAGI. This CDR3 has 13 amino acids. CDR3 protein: CASSYGTSGGLYF. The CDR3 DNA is TGTGCCAGCAGTTACGGGACTAGCGGGGGATTGTACTTC.

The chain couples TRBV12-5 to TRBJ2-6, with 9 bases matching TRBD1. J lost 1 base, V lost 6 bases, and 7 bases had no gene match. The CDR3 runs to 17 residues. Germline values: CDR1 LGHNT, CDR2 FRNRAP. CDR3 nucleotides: TGTGCTAGTGGCCCGGGACAGGGCAAGTCTGGGGCCAACGTCCTGACTTTC. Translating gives CASGPGQGKSGANVLTF.

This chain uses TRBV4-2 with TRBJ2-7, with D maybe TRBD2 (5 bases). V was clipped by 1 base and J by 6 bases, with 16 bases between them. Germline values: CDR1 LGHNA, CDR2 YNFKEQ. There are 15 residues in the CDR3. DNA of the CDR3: TGTGCCAGCAGCCAAGGTTCAGAGGGAGTCTCCGAGCAGTACTTC. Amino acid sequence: CASSQGSEGVSEQYF.

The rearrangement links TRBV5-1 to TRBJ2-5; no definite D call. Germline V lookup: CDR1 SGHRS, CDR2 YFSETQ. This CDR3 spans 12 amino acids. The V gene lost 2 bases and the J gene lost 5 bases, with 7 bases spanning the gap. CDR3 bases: TGCGCCAGCAGCTTTCTAGATGAGACCCAGTACTTC. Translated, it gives CASSFLDETQYF. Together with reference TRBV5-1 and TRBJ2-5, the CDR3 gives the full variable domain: KAGVTQTPRYLIKTRGQQVTLSCSPISGHRSVSWYQQTPGQGLQFLFEYFSETQRNKGNFPGRFSGRQFSNSRSEMNVSTLELGDSALYLCASSFLDETQYFGPGTRLLVL.

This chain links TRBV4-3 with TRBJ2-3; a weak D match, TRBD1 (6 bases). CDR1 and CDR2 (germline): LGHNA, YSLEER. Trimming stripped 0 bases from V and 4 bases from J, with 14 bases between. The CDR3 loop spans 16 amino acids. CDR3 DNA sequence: TGCGCCAGCAGCCAAGATACGGGAAGGGGGTCAGATACGCAGTATTTT. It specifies CASSQDTGRGSDTQYF.

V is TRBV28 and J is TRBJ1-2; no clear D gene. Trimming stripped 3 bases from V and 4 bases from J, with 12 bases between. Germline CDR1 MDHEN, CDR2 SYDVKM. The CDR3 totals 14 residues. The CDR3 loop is CASSFRFTAYGYTF. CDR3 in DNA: TGTGCCAGCAGTTTTCGGTTCACAGCCTATGGCTACACCTTC.

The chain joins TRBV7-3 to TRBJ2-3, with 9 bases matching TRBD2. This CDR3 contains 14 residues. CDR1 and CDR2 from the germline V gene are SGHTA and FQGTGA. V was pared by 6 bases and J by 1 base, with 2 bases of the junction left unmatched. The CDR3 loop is CASRRTSGTDTQYF. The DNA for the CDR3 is TGTGCCAGCAGGCGGACTAGCGGCACAGATACGCAGTATTTT.

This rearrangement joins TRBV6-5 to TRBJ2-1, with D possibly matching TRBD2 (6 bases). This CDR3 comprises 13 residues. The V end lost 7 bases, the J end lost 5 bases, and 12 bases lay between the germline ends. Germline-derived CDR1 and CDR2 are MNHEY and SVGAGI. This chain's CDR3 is CASTFSGNNEQFF. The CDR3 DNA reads TGTGCCAGCACCTTTAGCGGAAACAATGAGCAGTTCTTC.

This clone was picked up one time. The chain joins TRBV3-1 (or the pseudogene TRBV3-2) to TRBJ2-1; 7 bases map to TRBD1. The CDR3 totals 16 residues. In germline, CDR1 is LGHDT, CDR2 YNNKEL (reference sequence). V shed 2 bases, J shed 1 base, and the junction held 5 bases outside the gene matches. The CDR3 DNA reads TGTGCCAGCAGCCAACGGGCAGGGGGTTCCTACAATGAGCAGTTCTTC. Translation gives CASSQRAGGSYNEQFF.

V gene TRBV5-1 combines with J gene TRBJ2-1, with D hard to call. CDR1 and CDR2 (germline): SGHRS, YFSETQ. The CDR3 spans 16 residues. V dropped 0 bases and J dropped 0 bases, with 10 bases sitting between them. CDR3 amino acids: CASSLALASSYNEQFF. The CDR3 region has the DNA TGCGCCAGCAGCTTGGCCTTGGCCTCCTCCTACAATGAGCAGTTCTTC.

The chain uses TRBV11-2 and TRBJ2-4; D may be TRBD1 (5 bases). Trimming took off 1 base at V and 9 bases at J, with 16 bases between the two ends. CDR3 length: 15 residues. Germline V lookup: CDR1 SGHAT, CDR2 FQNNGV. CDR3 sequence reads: CASSLGRQDRGIQYF. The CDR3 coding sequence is TGTGCCAGCAGCTTAGGTCGGCAGGATAGGGGCATTCAGTACTTC. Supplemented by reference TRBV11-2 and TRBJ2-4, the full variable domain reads EAGVAQSPRYKIIEKRQSVAFWCNPISGHATLYWYQQILGQGPKLLIQFQNNGVVDDSQLPKDRFSAERLKGVDSTLKIQPAKLEDSAVYLCASSLGRQDRGIQYFGAGTRLSVL.

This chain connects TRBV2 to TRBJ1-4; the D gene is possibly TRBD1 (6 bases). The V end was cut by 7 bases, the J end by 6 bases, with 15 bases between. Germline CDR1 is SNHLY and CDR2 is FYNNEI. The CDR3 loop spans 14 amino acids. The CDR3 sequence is CASKNQGRDEKLFF. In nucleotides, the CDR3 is TGTGCCAGCAAAAATCAGGGGAGGGATGAAAAACTGTTTTTT.

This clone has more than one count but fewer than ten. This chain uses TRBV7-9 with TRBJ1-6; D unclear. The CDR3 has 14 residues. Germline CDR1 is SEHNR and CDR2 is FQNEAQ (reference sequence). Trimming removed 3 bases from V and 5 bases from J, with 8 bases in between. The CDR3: CASSFPGNNSPLHF. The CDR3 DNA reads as TGTGCCAGCAGCTTCCCGGGAAATAATTCACCCCTCCACTTT.

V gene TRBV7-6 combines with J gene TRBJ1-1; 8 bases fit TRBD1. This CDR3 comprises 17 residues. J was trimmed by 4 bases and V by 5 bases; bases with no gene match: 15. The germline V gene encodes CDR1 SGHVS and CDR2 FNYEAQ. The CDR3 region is CASSNAPSGGLFTEAFF. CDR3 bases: TGTGCCAGCAGCAACGCACCCTCAGGGGGCCTTTTCACTGAAGCTTTCTTT.

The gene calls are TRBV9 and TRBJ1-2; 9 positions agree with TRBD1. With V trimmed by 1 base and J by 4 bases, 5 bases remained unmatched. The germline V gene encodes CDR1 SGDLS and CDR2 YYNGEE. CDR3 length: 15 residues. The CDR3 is CASSVSRTGVYGYTF. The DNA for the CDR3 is TGTGCCAGCAGCGTATCGCGGACAGGGGTCTATGGCTACACCTTC.

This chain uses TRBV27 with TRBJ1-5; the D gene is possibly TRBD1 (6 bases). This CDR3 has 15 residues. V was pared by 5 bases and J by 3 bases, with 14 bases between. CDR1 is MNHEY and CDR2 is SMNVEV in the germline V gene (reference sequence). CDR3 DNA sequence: TGTGCCAGCAGTAAAAACCAGGGGTTCAATCAGCCCCAGCATTTT. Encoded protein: CASSKNQGFNQPQHF.

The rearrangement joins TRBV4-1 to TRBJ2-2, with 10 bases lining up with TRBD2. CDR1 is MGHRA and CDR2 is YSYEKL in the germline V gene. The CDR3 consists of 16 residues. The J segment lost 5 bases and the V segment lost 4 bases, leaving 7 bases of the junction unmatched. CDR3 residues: CASSPQAGGFTGELFF. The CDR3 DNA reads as TGCGCCAGCAGCCCACAAGCGGGAGGGTTTACCGGGGAGCTGTTTTTT.

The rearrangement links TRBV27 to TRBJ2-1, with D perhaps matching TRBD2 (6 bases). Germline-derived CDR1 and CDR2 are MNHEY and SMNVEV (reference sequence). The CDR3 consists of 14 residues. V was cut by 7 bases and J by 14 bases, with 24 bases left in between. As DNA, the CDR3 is TGTGCCAGCAAAAACGAACTCTTCGGGAGAGGGGAGTTCTTC. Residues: CASKNELFGRGEFF.

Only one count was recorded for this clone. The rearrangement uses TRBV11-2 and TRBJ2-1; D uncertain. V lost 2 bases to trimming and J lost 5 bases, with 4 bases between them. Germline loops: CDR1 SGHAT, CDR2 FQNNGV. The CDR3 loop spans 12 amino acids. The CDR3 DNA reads TGTGCCAGCAGCTTAACTAACAATGAGCAGTTCTTC. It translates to CASSLTNNEQFF.

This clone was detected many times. CDR3 DNA sequence: TGTGCCAGCAGCCCCTCCCTAGGGGGAGCGTACGAGCAGTACTTC. Protein product: CASSPSLGGAYEQYF. V is TRBV9 and J is TRBJ2-7; possible D gene TRBD1, 6 bases. Germline V gives CDR1 SGDLS, CDR2 YYNGEE. V was clipped by 4 bases and J by 4 bases, with 18 bases between them. This CDR3 is 15 amino acids long.